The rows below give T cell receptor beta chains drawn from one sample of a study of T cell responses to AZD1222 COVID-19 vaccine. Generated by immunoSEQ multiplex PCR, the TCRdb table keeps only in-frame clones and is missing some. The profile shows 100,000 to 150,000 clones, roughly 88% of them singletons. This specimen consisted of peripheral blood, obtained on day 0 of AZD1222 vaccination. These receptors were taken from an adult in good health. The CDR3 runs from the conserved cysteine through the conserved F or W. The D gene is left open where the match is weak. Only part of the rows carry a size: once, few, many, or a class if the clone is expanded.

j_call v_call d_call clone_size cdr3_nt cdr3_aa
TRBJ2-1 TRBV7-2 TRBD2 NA TGTGCCAGCAGCCCCCGGGTTAGCGGGAGCCACAATGAGCAGTTCTTC CASSPRVSGSHNEQFF
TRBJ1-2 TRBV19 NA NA TGTGCCAGTACCGGCTGGGGGGACGGCGGCTACACCTTC CASTGWGDGGYTF
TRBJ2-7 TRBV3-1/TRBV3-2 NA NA TGTGCCAGCAGCCAATCGATATTGGGCGAGCAGTACTTC CASSQSILGEQYF
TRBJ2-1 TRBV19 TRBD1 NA TGTGCCAGTAGTACAGGGGGCAACTCCTACAATGAGCAGTTCTTC CASSTGGNSYNEQFF
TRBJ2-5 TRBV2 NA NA TGTGCCAGCAGTGAAAGGGGCCAATCAAGACTCCGGAGCGAGACCCAGTACTTC CASSERGQSRLRSETQYF
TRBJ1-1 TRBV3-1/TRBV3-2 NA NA TGTGCCAGCAGCCCCCGCGGGGGGAACACTGAAGCTTTCTTT CASSPRGGNTEAFF
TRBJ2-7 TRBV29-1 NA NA TGCAGCGTTGGGAGTAGCGAGGATTACGAGCAGTACTTC CSVGSSEDYEQYF
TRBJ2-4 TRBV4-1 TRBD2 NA TGCGCCAGCAGCCAGGACGTTAGCGGGGCGGCCAAAAACATTCAGTACTTC CASSQDVSGAAKNIQYF
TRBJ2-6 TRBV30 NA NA TGTGCCTGGGGGGTTTTAGGTGGGGCCAACGTCCTGACTTTC CAWGVLGGANVLTF
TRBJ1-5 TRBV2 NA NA TGTGCCAGCAGTGAGATCGGGGACGCACAGGGCAATCAGCCCCAGCATTTT CASSEIGDAQGNQPQHF
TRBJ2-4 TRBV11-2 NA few TGTGCCAGCAGCCCCCTCTCGCGGACAGCCAAAAACATTCAGTACTTC CASSPLSRTAKNIQYF
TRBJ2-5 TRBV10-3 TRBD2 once TGCGCCATCAGTGGGTCTAGCGGGGAGCAAGAGACCCAGTACTTC CAISGSSGEQETQYF
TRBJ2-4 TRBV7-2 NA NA TGTGCCAGCAGCTTAAAGGCAGGGGGGAAAAACATTCAGTACTTC CASSLKAGGKNIQYF
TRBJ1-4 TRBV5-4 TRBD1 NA TGTGCCAGCAGCTTACAGGGGAGAGATGAAAAACTGTTTTTT CASSLQGRDEKLFF
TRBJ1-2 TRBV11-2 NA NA TGTGCCAGCAGCTTAGGGGCAGGACCCCGAAACTATGGCTACACCTTC CASSLGAGPRNYGYTF
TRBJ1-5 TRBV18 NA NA TGTGCCAGCTCACCAGGGAGGATGGATCAGCCCCAGCATTTT CASSPGRMDQPQHF
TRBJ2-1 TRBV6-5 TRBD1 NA TGTGCCAGCAGAAGGGGACAGGATTATGAGCAGTTCTTC CASRRGQDYEQFF
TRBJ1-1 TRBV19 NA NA TGTGCCAGTAGCCCTCGTTCCCCCACTGAAGCTTTCTTT CASSPRSPTEAFF
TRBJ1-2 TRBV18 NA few TGTGCCAGCTCACCACCGACGGAAAGCTATGGCTACACCTTC CASSPPTESYGYTF
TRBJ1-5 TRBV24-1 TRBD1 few TGTGCCACCAGTGAGCGACAGGGGTTAAGCAATCAGCCCCAGCATTTT CATSERQGLSNQPQHF
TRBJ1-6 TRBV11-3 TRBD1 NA TGTGCCAGCAGCGGTGGGACAGGGGGCCGGTGGGATTCACCCCTCCACTTT CASSGGTGGRWDSPLHF
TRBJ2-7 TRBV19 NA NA TGTGCCAGTAGTATCTCTTCTAGTCTGGCCTACGAGCAGTACTTC CASSISSSLAYEQYF
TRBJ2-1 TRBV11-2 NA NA TGTGCCAGCAGCTTAGAGGGCGGGGATTTAGGTGAGCAGTTCTTC CASSLEGGDLGEQFF
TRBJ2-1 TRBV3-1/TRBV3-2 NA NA TGTGCCAGCAGCCAAGAAGGCAATGAGCAGTTCTTC CASSQEGNEQFF
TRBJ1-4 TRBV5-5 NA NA TGTGCCAGCAGCCCCAGCCGGTCGGGAAATGAAAAACTGTTTTTT CASSPSRSGNEKLFF
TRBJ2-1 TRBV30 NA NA TGTGCCTGGATCAAGGGTTGGGCCTACAATGAGCAGTTCTTC CAWIKGWAYNEQFF
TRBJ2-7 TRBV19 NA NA TGTGCCAGTAGCCGTTCTGGGGGCTACGAGCAGTACTTC CASSRSGGYEQYF
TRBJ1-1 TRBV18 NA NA TGTGCCAGCTCACCGCCTCAGGGAGGCTCATCTGAAGCTTTCTTT CASSPPQGGSSEAFF
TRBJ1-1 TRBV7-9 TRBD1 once TGTGCCAGCAGCCCCAGGGGGGGGACGTCCTACGGAGCTTTCTTT CASSPRGGTSYGAFF
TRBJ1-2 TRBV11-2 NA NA TGTGCCAGCAGCCTAGCGGTGGGATGGAACTATGGCTACACCTTC CASSLAVGWNYGYTF
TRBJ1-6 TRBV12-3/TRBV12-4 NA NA TGTGCCAGCAGATGGGAGGATAATTCACCCCTCCACTTT CASRWEDNSPLHF
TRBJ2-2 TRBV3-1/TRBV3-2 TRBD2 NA TGTGCCAGCAGCCAAGGCGTGACTAGCGGGGCCAACACCGGGGAGCTGTTTTTT CASSQGVTSGANTGELFF
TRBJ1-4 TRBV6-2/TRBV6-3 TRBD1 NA TGTGCCAGCAGTCGGACAGGGGGCGAGAATGAAAAACTGTTTTTT CASSRTGGENEKLFF
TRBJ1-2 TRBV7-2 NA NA TGTGCCAGCAGCCCACCCCCGTCTCATAACTATGGCTACACCTTC CASSPPPSHNYGYTF
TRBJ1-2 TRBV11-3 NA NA TGTGCCAGCAGCCCCAGGGGTTCGGGCTATGGCTACACCTTC CASSPRGSGYGYTF
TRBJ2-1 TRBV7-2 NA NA TGTGCCAGCAGCGGAGCAAACGGAGGTGAGCAGTTCTTC CASSGANGGEQFF
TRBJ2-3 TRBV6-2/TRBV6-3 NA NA TGTGCCAGCAGCGGGTTAGATACGCAGTATTTT CASSGLDTQYF
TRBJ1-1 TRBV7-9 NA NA TGTGCCAGCACCCCCTCCGGGACCTTCAACACTGAAGCTTTCTTT CASTPSGTFNTEAFF
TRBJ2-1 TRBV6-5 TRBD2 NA TGTGCCAGCACTCGACTAGCGGGAGACTACAATGAGCAGTTCTTC CASTRLAGDYNEQFF
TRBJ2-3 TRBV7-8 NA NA TGTGCCAGCAGCTTCCGGCTTAGCACAGATACGCAGTATTTT CASSFRLSTDTQYF
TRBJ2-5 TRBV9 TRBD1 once TGTGCCAGCAGCGTATTGGCCGGACAGGGGAGAGAGACCCAGTACTTC CASSVLAGQGRETQYF
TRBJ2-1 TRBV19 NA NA TGTGCCAGTAGTTGGGCCGGAGGCTGGGGGAATGAGCAGTTCTTC CASSWAGGWGNEQFF